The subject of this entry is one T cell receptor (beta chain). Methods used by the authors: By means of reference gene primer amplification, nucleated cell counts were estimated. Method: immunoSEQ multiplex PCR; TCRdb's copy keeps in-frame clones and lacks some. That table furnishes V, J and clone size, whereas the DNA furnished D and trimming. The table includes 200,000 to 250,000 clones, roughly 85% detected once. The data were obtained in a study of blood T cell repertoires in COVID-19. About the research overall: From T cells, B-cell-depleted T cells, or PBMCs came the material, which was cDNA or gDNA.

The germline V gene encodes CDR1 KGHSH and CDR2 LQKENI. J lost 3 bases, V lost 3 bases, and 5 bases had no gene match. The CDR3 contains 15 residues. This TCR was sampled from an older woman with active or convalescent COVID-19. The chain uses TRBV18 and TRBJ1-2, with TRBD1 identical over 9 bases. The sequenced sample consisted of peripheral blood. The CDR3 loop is CASSPGTGSYYGYTF. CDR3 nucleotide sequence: TGTGCCAGCTCACCGGGGACAGGGTCATACTATGGCTACACCTTC.